This T cell receptor (beta chain) was sequenced in a study of T-cell memory formation after mild COVID-19. The study's findings and limits: Contracting clones localized mainly to CM and EM when CD4+ and mainly to EMRA when CD8+.

About this clonotype: Antigen: not known.

Using its own MiXCR run on the 5' RACE reads, TCRdb lists one record per CDR3 protein. The table records roughly 280,000 distinct CDR3 sequences, 8% to 9% of them present only once. Sequences were obtained from PBMCs or a T cell subset sorted from them (not recorded which). The TCR was taken from a man aged 18 to 30 who had mild COVID-19 (a few samples of this study predate the infection). Cell type and time point are not known.

In DNA, the CDR3 is TGTGCCACGAACGGGGGCTACACCTTC. It specifies CATNGGYTF. The rearrangement uses TRBV12-3 or TRBV12-4 and TRBJ1-2; D unresolved. Trimming took 10 bases from V and 8 from J, leaving 8 bases between them. The CDR3 has 9 residues.